Presented here are 3 T cell receptor beta chains from one specimen sequenced in a study of Ad26.COV2.S vaccination and SARS-CoV-2 variants. Regarding treatment: roughly 20 received Ad26.COV2.S at low or high dose, single or two shots; a few received placebo; per-sample allocation not given. Material that was analyzed had been drawn on day 63 after the first vaccine or placebo injection. Profiling relied on immunoSEQ multiplex PCR, and the TCRdb table lists in-frame clones only, not all of them. The sample lists about 400,000 clones; around 91% were seen once. The material was peripheral blood, obtained in a trial of Ad26.COV2.S vaccine versus placebo. The receptors shown here come from a person aged 18-60 years who received the Ad26.COV2.S COVID-19 vaccine or a placebo.

This chain joins TRBV6-2 or TRBV6-3 and TRBJ2-2, with 7 positions matching TRBD2. Trimming removed 5 bases from V and 9 bases from J; junction bases left unmatched: 9. The germline V gene encodes CDR1 MNHEY and CDR2 SVGEGT. The CDR3 is made up of 14 amino acids. DNA of the CDR3: TGTGCCAGCAGTAAACTAGCGCAAGCCCGGGAGCTGTTTTTT. Translated: CASSKLAQARELFF.

The chain links TRBV7-6 to TRBJ2-7, with 7 bases identical to TRBD2. This CDR3 comprises 14 residues. CDR1 is SGHVS, CDR2 FNYEAQ, per germline. The J segment lost 3 bases and the V segment lost 6 bases, leaving 8 bases of the junction unmatched. The DNA for the CDR3 is TGTGCCAGCAGTCTAGCGGCTGGGAGCTACGAGCAGTACTTC. It codes for CASSLAAGSYEQYF.

V and J are TRBV4-2 and TRBJ2-2; 11 nucleotides agree with TRBD2. V shed 2 bases and J 3 bases; nucleotides not matched to a gene: 2. Germline values: CDR1 LGHNA, CDR2 YNFKEQ. The CDR3 is made up of 16 amino acids. CDR3 bases: TGTGCCAGCAGCCAAAGGGGACTAGCGGACACCGGGGAGCTGTTTTTT. Its protein product is CASSQRGLADTGELFF.